The 21 T cell receptor beta chains below come from one sample, sequenced in a study of shared clonotypes between healthy human individuals. Assay: immunoSEQ multiplex PCR; the TCRdb copy retains only in-frame clones and omits some. This repertoire shows around 2.1 million clones, about 92% found once; its top ten account for 1.7%. Naive CD8 isolation took CD45RO-negative cells positively selected for CCR7 and excluded terminally differentiated effector memory CD45RA+ cells. The sample comprised naive CD8+ T cells from PBMCs. The origin of the receptors is a man aged 18-30 years in good health. Some clones in this sample may be carry-over from other donors' samples.

The chain links TRBV5-1 to TRBJ1-1; D unclear. This CDR3 comprises 16 residues. Germline CDR1 and CDR2: SGHRS and YFSETQ. V dropped 0 bases and J dropped 0 bases, with 12 bases sitting between them. The CDR3 DNA reads TGCGCCAGCAGCTTGGAGGGAGCTAGAATGAACACTGAAGCTTTCTTT. Its translation is CASSLEGARMNTEAFF. Supplemented by reference TRBV5-1 and TRBJ1-1, the full variable domain reads KAGVTQTPRYLIKTRGQQVTLSCSPISGHRSVSWYQQTPGQGLQFLFEYFSETQRNKGNFPGRFSGRQFSNSRSEMNVSTLELGDSALYLCASSLEGARMNTEAFFGQGTRLTVV.

The rearrangement links TRBV27 to TRBJ2-5; 9 bases line up with TRBD1. V shed 2 bases and J 2 bases; nucleotides not matched to a gene: 9. The CDR3 consists of 17 residues. Germline V CDR1 and CDR2: MNHEY, SMNVEV (reference sequence). CDR3 DNA: TGTGCCAGCAGTTTACTCCCGGGACAGGGAGGGCAAGAGACCCAGTACTTC. This translates into CASSLLPGQGGQETQYF.

For this clone: At one of its ends the junction is not consistent with the germline gene, which may arise from a read error. The rearrangement uses TRBV4-1 and TRBJ2-7; the D gene is possibly TRBD2 (6 bases). CDR1 and CDR2 from the germline V gene are MGHRA and YSYEKL. The CDR3 covers 16 residues. The CDR3 loop is CASSQLTRTIAYEQYF. The CDR3 bases are TGCGCCAGTAGCCAATTAACCCGGACTATAGCCTACGAGCAGTACTTC.

The DNA of the CDR3 is TGTGCCAGCAGCCTTCGACTAGCGGGATCCTACAATGAGCAGTTCTTC. This codes for CASSLRLAGSYNEQFF. The chain joins TRBV7-9 to TRBJ2-1, with 11 bases matching TRBD2. V was pared by 5 bases and J by 1 base, with 4 bases of the junction left unmatched. The CDR3 has 16 amino acids. Looked up from germline, CDR1 is SEHNR and CDR2 is FQNEAQ (reference sequence). Supplemented by reference TRBV7-9 and TRBJ2-1, the full variable domain reads DTGVSQNPRHKITKRGQNVTFRCDPISEHNRLYWYRQTLGQGPEFLTYFQNEAQLEKSRLLSDRFSAERPKGSFSTLEIQRTEQGDSAMYLCASSLRLAGSYNEQFFGPGTRLTVL.

This sequence joins TRBV7-9 and TRBJ2-7; TRBD2 matches 8 bases. The CDR3 consists of 14 residues. Trimming cost V 0 bases and J 5 bases; bases outside gene matches: 3. Germline values: CDR1 SEHNR, CDR2 FQNEAQ (reference sequence). The CDR3: CASSLARGDHEQYF. As DNA, the CDR3 is TGTGCCAGCAGCTTAGCGCGGGGGGATCACGAGCAGTACTTC.

This clone showed up just a few times. The chain recombines TRBV9 with TRBJ2-1, with 7 bases aligning to TRBD1. The CDR3 loop spans 13 amino acids. V shed 4 bases, J shed 12 bases, and the junction held 10 bases outside the gene matches. Germline V lookup: CDR1 SGDLS, CDR2 YYNGEE. The CDR3 DNA reads TGTGCCAGCAGCCCTCCACGGGACAGCCCGCAGTTCTTC. This gives the protein CASSPPRDSPQFF. The variable domain in full, completed from reference TRBV9 and TRBJ2-1, reads DSGVTQTPKHLITATGQRVTLRCSPRSGDLSVYWYQQSLDQGLQFLIQYYNGEERAKGNILERFSAQQFPDLHSELNLSSLELGDSALYFCASSPPRDSPQFFGPGTRLTVL.

J is TRBJ2-2 and V is TRBV27; 8 nucleotides agree with TRBD1. CDR1 and CDR2 from the germline V gene are MNHEY and SMNVEV (reference sequence). V was clipped by 6 bases and J by 5 bases; unmatched bases: 11. The CDR3 length is 16 residues. The CDR3 DNA reads as TGTGCCAGCAGCTCGGCAGGACAGGGCGTAACCGGGGAGCTGTTTTTT. As protein: CASSSAGQGVTGELFF.

The genes are TRBV15 and TRBJ1-2; possibly TRBD1 for D (5 bases). V shed 0 bases and J shed 0 bases, with 8 bases lying between them. Germline CDR1 LNHNV, CDR2 YYDKDF (reference sequence). This CDR3 spans 15 amino acids. This chain's CDR3 is CATSRDPGPNYGYTF. The CDR3 DNA follows: TGTGCCACCAGCAGAGACCCGGGGCCTAACTATGGCTACACCTTC.

J is TRBJ2-7 and V is TRBV9; 7 nucleotides line up with TRBD1. The CDR3 runs to 15 residues. J gave up 4 bases and V 0 bases, and 7 bases lay outside the gene matches. In germline, CDR1 is SGDLS, CDR2 YYNGEE. The CDR3 region is CASSVDGTASYEQYF. In nucleotides, the CDR3 is TGTGCCAGCAGCGTAGACGGGACAGCTTCGTACGAGCAGTACTTC. The complete variable domain, with remaining parts taken from reference TRBV9 and TRBJ2-7, reads DSGVTQTPKHLITATGQRVTLRCSPRSGDLSVYWYQQSLDQGLQFLIQYYNGEERAKGNILERFSAQQFPDLHSELNLSSLELGDSALYFCASSVDGTASYEQYFGPGTRLTVT.

V is TRBV7-9 and J is TRBJ2-3, with a possible D match to TRBD2 (6 bases). The length of the CDR3 is 15 residues. Germline V gene data show CDR1 as SEHNR and CDR2 as FQNEAQ (reference sequence). V dropped 5 bases and J dropped 6 bases, with 18 bases sitting between them. CDR3 sequence (DNA): TGTGCCAGCAGCGCGACGCTCCGGGACTCGGATACGCAGTATTTT. Its protein product is CASSATLRDSDTQYF.

The V and J genes are TRBV27 and TRBJ2-2; D may match TRBD1 or TRBD2 (5 bases each). This CDR3 has 16 residues. The germline V gene has CDR1 MNHEY and CDR2 SMNVEV (reference sequence). Trimming took 0 bases from V and 1 from J, leaving 9 bases between them. CDR3 sequence (DNA): TGTGCCAGCAGTTTATCCCAGGGACGGAACACCGGGGAGCTGTTTTTT. It translates to CASSLSQGRNTGELFF.

This chain connects TRBV6-5 to TRBJ1-2, with D maybe TRBD1 (6 bases). Germline V gene sequence: CDR1 MNHEY, CDR2 SVGAGI. The CDR3 is 15 residues long. V was trimmed by 5 bases and J by 3 bases, leaving 16 bases between them. The CDR3 nucleotides are TGTGCCAGCAGTCCCCAGCGGGGGCGAGACTATGGCTACACCTTC. Translating it yields CASSPQRGRDYGYTF.

The V and J genes are TRBV15 and TRBJ2-3, with D hard to call. This CDR3 region has 13 residues. Looked up from germline, CDR1 is LNHNV and CDR2 is YYDKDF (reference sequence). V gave up 4 bases and J gave up 5 bases, with 10 bases separating them. The CDR3 protein is CATSKGWGDTQYF. In DNA form, the CDR3 reads TGTGCCACCAGCAAGGGTTGGGGAGATACGCAGTATTTT.

The chain couples TRBV5-1 to TRBJ2-7, with D tentatively TRBD2 (7 bases). The CDR3 loop spans 12 amino acids. Germline CDR1 SGHRS, CDR2 YFSETQ. V lost 4 bases and J lost 11, with 16 bases in between. This CDR3 is CASSPEGGLEYF. The CDR3 region has the DNA TGCGCCAGCAGCCCCGAGGGGGGGCTGGAGTACTTC.

Here the CDR3 reads CASSYIGELNEQFF. The CDR3 DNA reads as TGTGCCAGCAGCTACATCGGGGAACTCAATGAGCAGTTCTTC. The chain recombines TRBV14 with TRBJ2-1; a possible D gene is TRBD2 (5 bases). CDR3 length: 14 amino acids. V dropped 5 bases and J dropped 6 bases, with 14 bases sitting between them. In germline, CDR1 is SGHDN, CDR2 FVKESK. Variable domain in full (rest from reference TRBV14 and TRBJ2-1): EAGVTQFPSHSVIEKGQTVTLRCDPISGHDNLYWYRRVMGKEIKFLLHFVKESKQDESGMPNNRFLAERTGGTYSTLKVQPAELEDSGVYFCASSYIGELNEQFFGPGTRLTVL.

Of note for this clone: Other DNA sequences in this specimen translate into the identical CDR3. The CDR3 DNA follows: TGTGCCAGCAGCTTCGGGTACCAAGAGACCCAGTACTTC. This codes for CASSFGYQETQYF. This chain links TRBV11-2 with TRBJ2-5; D gene unclear. Germline lookup yields CDR1 SGHAT and CDR2 FQNNGV. The CDR3 has 13 amino acids. Trimming took 3 bases from V and 0 from J, leaving 5 bases between them. The full variable domain, completed using reference TRBV11-2 and TRBJ2-5, is EAGVAQSPRYKIIEKRQSVAFWCNPISGHATLYWYQQILGQGPKLLIQFQNNGVVDDSQLPKDRFSAERLKGVDSTLKIQPAKLEDSAVYLCASSFGYQETQYFGPGTRLLVL.

The chain joins TRBV5-1 to TRBJ2-7; tentatively, D is TRBD1 or TRBD2 (5 bases each). Germline CDR1 and CDR2: SGHRS and YFSETQ. Trimming removed 0 bases from V and 12 bases from J, with 19 bases in between. CDR3 length: 14 amino acids. Here the CDR3 reads CASSLGLGGAHAYF. Written as DNA, the CDR3 is TGCGCCAGCAGCTTGGGCCTTGGGGGTGCCCATGCGTACTTC.

The gene calls are TRBV7-9 and TRBJ2-3; unclear D gene. From germline, CDR1 is SEHNR and CDR2 FQNEAQ (reference sequence). The CDR3 extends over 15 amino acids. V lost 5 bases to trimming and J lost 2 bases, with 14 bases between them. CDR3 amino acids: CASSVLTRPTDTQYF. The DNA of the CDR3 is TGTGCCAGCAGCGTATTGACACGGCCCACAGATACGCAGTATTTT.

The genes are TRBV5-1 and TRBJ1-4; no clear D. The CDR3 is 16 amino acids. V was shortened by 0 bases and J by 0 bases, with 9 bases between the two germline ends. CDR1 and CDR2 from the germline V gene are SGHRS and YFSETQ. CDR3 nucleotides: TGCGCCAGCAGCTTGGCCGGCGGAGCAACTAATGAAAAACTGTTTTTT. As protein: CASSLAGGATNEKLFF.

V and J are TRBV7-9 and TRBJ1-3; D might be TRBD1 (5 bases). The CDR3 is 16 amino acids. The V end lost 2 bases, the J end lost 3 bases, and 14 bases lay between the germline ends. Germline values: CDR1 SEHNR, CDR2 FQNEAQ (reference sequence). The CDR3 is CASSLREGSYGNTIYF. The CDR3 region has the DNA TGTGCCAGCAGCTTAAGGGAGGGGAGCTATGGAAACACCATATATTTT.

Concerning this clone: The junction departs from the called germline gene at one end, perhaps through a read error. The chain uses TRBV10-2 and TRBJ2-6, with a possible D match to TRBD2 (6 bases). The germline CDR1 and CDR2 sequences are WSHSY and SAAADI. The CDR3 length is 14 residues. CDR3 coding DNA: TGCGCAAGCACGCGGGAAACTGGGGCCAACGTCCTGACTTTC. Translated, it gives CASTRETGANVLTF.